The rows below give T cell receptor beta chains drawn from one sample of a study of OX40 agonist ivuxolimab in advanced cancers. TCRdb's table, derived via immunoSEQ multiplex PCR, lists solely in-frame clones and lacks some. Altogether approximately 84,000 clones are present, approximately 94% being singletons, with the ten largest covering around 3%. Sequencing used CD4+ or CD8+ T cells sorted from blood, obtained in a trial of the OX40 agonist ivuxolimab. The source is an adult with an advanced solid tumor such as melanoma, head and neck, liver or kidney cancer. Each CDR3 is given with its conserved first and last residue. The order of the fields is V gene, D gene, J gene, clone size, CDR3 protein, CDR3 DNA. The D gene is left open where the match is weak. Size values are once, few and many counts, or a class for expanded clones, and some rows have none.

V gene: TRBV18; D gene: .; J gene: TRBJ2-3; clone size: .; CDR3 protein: CASSPVGGQDPDTQYF; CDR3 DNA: TGTGCCAGCTCACCAGTGGGAGGACAGGATCCAGATACGCAGTATTTT
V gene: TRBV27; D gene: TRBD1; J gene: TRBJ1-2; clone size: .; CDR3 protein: CASSPLTGGVEYGYTF; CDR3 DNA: TGTGCCAGCAGTCCTCTGACAGGGGGCGTTGAATATGGCTACACCTTC
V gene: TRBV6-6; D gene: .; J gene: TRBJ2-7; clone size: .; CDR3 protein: CASSYSSSEDYEQYF; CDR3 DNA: TGTGCCAGCAGTTACTCCTCCTCTGAAGACTACGAGCAGTACTTC
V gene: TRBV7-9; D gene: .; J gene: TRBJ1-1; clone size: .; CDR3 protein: CASSFAGTGNTEAFF; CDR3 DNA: TGTGCCAGCAGCTTCGCCGGGACCGGCAACACTGAAGCTTTCTTT
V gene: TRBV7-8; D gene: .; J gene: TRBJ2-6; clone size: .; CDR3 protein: CASSILRGSLSGANVLTF; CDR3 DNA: TGTGCCAGCAGCATCCTCCGGGGGAGTTTATCTGGGGCCAACGTCCTGACTTTC
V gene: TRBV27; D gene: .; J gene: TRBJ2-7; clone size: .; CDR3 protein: CASSSSSVSRGEQYF; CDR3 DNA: TGTGCCAGCAGTTCTTCTAGCGTCTCGAGAGGGGAGCAGTACTTC
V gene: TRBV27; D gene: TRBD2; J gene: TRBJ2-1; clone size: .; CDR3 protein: CASSSPGLAGNEQFF; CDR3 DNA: TGTGCCAGCAGTTCCCCCGGACTAGCGGGAAATGAGCAGTTCTTC
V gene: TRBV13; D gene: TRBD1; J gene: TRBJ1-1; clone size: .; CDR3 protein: CASSPTGQGRNTEAFF; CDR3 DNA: TGTGCCAGCAGCCCAACCGGACAGGGAAGGAACACTGAAGCTTTCTTT
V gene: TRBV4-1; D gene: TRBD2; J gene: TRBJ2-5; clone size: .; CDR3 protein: CASSQRGGSGERETQYF; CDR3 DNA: TGCGCCAGCAGCCAACGGGGGGGTAGCGGGGAACGAGAGACCCAGTACTTC
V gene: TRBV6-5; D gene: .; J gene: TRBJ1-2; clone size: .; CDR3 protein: CASSFSGHSGGYTF; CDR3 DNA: TGTGCCAGCAGTTTCTCGGGACACAGCGGTGGCTACACCTTC
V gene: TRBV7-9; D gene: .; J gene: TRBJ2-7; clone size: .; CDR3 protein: CASSLGGREYEQYF; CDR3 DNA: TGTGCCAGCAGCTTAGGAGGCAGAGAGTACGAGCAGTACTTC
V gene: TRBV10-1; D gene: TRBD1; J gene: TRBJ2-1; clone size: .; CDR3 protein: CASSLGTGGYNEQFF; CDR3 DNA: TGCGCCAGCAGTCTCGGGACAGGGGGATACAATGAGCAGTTCTTC
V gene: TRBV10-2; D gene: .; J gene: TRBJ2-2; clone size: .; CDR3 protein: CASILRGDRTTGELFF; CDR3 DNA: TGCGCCAGCATTCTCCGGGGAGACAGGACCACCGGGGAGCTGTTTTTT
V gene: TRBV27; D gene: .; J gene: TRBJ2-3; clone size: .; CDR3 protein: CASSLGDTQYF; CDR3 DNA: TGTGCCAGCAGTCTGGGAGATACGCAGTATTTT
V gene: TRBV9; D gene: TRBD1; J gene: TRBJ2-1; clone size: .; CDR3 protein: CASSGSGTGGYNEQFF; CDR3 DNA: TGTGCCAGCAGCGGATCCGGGACAGGGGGTTACAATGAGCAGTTCTTC
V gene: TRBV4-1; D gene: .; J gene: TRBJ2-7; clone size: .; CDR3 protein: CASSQVRGEQYF; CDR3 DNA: TGCGCCAGCAGCCAAGTTCGGGGAGAGCAGTACTTC
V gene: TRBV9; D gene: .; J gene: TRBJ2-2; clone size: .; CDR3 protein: CASSVASSVTNTGELFF; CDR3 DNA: TGTGCCAGCAGCGTAGCCTCTAGCGTAACGAACACCGGGGAGCTGTTTTTT
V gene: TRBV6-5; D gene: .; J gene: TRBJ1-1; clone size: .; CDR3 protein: CASSYGPRAEAFF; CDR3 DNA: TGTGCCAGCAGTTACGGACCGAGAGCTGAAGCTTTCTTT
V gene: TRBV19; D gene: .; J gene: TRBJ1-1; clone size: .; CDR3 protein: CASSMWAGRGVTTEAFF; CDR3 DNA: TGTGCCAGTAGTATGTGGGCAGGGAGAGGGGTGACGACTGAAGCTTTCTTT
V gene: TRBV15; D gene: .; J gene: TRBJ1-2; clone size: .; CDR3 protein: CATSGNDKDSHYRYGYTF; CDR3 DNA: TGTGCCACCAGCGGAAACGACAAGGACAGCCATTACCGATATGGCTACACCTTC
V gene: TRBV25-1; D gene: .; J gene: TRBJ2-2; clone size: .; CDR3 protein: CASSTGSGELFF; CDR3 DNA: TGTGCCAGCAGCACAGGGTCCGGGGAGCTGTTTTTT
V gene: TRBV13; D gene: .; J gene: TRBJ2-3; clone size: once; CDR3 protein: CASPPVGTALTDTQYF; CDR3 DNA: TGTGCCAGCCCCCCCGTGGGAACGGCACTCACAGATACGCAGTATTTT
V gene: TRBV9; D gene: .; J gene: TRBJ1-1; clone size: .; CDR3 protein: CASSVEVNTEAFF; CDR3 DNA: TGTGCCAGCAGCGTAGAAGTGAACACTGAAGCTTTCTTT
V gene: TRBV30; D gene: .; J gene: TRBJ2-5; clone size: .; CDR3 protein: CAWSPQETQYF; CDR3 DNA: TGTGCCTGGAGTCCCCAAGAGACCCAGTACTTC
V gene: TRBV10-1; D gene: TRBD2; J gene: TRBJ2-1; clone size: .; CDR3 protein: CASSESWTSGRNEQFF; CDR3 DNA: TGCGCCAGCAGTGAGTCCTGGACTAGCGGGAGGAATGAGCAGTTCTTC
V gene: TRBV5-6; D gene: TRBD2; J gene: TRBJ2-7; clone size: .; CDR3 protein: CASSVAGATYEQYF; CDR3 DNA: TGTGCCAGCAGCGTAGCGGGGGCAACCTACGAGCAGTACTTC
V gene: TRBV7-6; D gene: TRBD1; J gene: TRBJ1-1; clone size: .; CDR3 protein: CASSDLQGANTEAFF; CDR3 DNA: TGTGCCAGCAGCGACTTACAGGGGGCGAACACTGAAGCTTTCTTT
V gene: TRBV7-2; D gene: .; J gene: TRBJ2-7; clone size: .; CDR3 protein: CASSLLVHHEQYF; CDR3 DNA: TGTGCCAGCAGCTTACTAGTACATCACGAGCAGTACTTC
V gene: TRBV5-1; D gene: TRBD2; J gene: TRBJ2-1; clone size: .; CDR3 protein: CASSTGLAVSSYNEQFF; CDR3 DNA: TGCGCCAGCAGCACGGGACTAGCGGTTAGCTCCTACAATGAGCAGTTCTTC
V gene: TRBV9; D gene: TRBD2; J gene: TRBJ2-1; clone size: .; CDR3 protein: CASSVGAGGGINEQFF; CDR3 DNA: TGTGCCAGCAGCGTAGGGGCGGGCGGGGGGATCAATGAGCAGTTCTTC
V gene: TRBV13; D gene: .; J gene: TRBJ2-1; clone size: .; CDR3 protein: CASSLAGMAYNEQFF; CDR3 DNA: TGTGCCAGCAGCTTAGCAGGGATGGCCTACAATGAGCAGTTCTTC
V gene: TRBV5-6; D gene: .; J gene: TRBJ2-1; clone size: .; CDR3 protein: CASSLSLPSVGEQFF; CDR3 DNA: TGTGCCAGCAGCTTGTCACTGCCCAGCGTAGGTGAGCAGTTCTTC
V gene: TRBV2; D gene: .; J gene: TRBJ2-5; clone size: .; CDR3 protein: CASSDGRFRETQYF; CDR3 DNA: TGTGCCAGCAGTGATGGAAGGTTCCGTGAGACCCAGTACTTC
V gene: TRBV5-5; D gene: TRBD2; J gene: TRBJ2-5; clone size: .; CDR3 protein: CASSLVGTSGAKETQYF; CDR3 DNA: TGTGCCAGCAGCTTGGTCGGGACTAGCGGTGCAAAAGAGACCCAGTACTTC
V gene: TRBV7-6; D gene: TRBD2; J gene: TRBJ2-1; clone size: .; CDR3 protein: CASSLTSGAYNEQFF; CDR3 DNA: TGTGCCAGCAGCCTTACTAGCGGGGCATACAATGAGCAGTTCTTC
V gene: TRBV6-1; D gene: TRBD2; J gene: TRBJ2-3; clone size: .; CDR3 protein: CASSQAGGPGTDTQYF; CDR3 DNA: TGTGCCAGCAGTCAAGCGGGAGGGCCAGGCACAGATACGCAGTATTTT
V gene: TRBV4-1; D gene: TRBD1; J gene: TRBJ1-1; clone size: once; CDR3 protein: CASSLSGGTEAFF; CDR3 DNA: TGCGCCAGCAGCCTATCAGGGGGCACTGAAGCTTTCTTT
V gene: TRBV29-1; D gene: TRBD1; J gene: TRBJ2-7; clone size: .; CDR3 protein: CSVLRLRDRGSDEQYF; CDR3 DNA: TGCAGCGTACTAAGACTCCGGGACAGGGGAAGTGACGAGCAGTACTTC
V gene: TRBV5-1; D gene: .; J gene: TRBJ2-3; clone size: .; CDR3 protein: CASSLRDPPTDTQYF; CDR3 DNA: TGCGCCAGCAGCTTGCGGGACCCACCCACAGATACGCAGTATTTT
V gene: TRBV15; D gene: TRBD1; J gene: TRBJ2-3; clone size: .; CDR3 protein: CATSGPGNRGRDTQYF; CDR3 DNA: TGTGCCACCAGCGGCCCAGGAAACAGGGGGCGGGATACGCAGTATTTT
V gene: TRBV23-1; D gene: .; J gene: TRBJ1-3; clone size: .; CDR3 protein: CASTGGSGNTIYF; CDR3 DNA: TGCGCCAGCACCGGGGGCTCTGGAAACACCATATATTTT
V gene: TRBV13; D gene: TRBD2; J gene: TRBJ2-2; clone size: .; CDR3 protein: CASSLGGPGLAGEMVPGELFF; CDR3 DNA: TGTGCCAGCAGCTTAGGGGGCCCGGGACTAGCGGGAGAAATGGTTCCTGGGGAGCTGTTTTTT
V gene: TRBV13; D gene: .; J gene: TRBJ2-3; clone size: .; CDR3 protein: CASSLRGSVDTQYF; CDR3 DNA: TGTGCCAGCAGCTTAAGGGGGTCCGTAGATACGCAGTATTTT
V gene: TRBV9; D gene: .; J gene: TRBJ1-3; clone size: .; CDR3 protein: CASSVGLQGVTGNTIYF; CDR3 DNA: TGTGCCAGCAGCGTAGGGTTACAGGGAGTAACTGGAAACACCATATATTTT